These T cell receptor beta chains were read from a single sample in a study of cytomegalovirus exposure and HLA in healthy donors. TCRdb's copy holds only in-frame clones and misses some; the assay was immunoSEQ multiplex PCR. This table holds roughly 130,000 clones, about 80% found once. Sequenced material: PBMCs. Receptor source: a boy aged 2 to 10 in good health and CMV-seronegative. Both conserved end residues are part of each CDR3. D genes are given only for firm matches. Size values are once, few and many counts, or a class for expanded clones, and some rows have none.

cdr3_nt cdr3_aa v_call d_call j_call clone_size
TGTGCCAGCAGCCGGGGACAGACTTACAATGAGCAGTTCTTC CASSRGQTYNEQFF TRBV7-9 TRBD1 TRBJ2-1 NA
TGTGCCAGCAGTGAAGCGCTGGGACAGGGGTCTGAAGCTTTCTTT CASSEALGQGSEAFF TRBV6-1 TRBD1 TRBJ1-1 NA
TGTGCCTGGAGTGTACAGACGAACACTGAAGCTTTCTTT CAWSVQTNTEAFF TRBV30 NA TRBJ1-1 NA
TGTGCCAGTACCTATGGATCCCCGGAATACGGGAGCTATGGCTACACCTTC CASTYGSPEYGSYGYTF TRBV19 NA TRBJ1-2 NA
TGTGCCAGCAAGGATGGAATGGGCGATCAGCCCCAGCATTTT CASKDGMGDQPQHF TRBV27 NA TRBJ1-5 few
TGTGCCAGCAGCCGCCGGGGGGGGATCCACCGTGAAGCTTTCTTT CASSRRGGIHREAFF TRBV6-5 NA TRBJ1-1 NA
TGTGCCAGTCCCAGCGAGACCCAGCGAGACCGGACAGGGTGGTTAGAGACCCAGTACTTC CASPSETQRDRTGWLETQYF TRBV19 TRBD1 TRBJ2-5 NA
TGTGCCAGCAGTGAAGAGGCTAGAGGTGAGCAGTTCTTC CASSEEARGEQFF TRBV2 NA TRBJ2-1 NA
TGTGCCAGCAGCTTGGGTCGGTCTGAGCTTAGCTCCTACAATGAGCAGTTCTTC CASSLGRSELSSYNEQFF TRBV5-6 NA TRBJ2-1 NA
TGTGCCACCATAGGGGTCATGGGTACTGAAGCTTTCTTT CATIGVMGTEAFF TRBV6-6 NA TRBJ1-1 few
TGTGCCAGCAGCTTAGCTTCTCAGGGGCCCGCTAATGAAAAACTGTTTTTT CASSLASQGPANEKLFF TRBV7-9 NA TRBJ1-4 NA
TGCAGCGTTGAAGAAAGCTTCCTCACCTATGGCTACACCTTC CSVEESFLTYGYTF TRBV29-1 NA TRBJ1-2 few
TGCGCCAGCAGCCAAGATTCCGGGACAACTATCTATGGCTACACCTTC CASSQDSGTTIYGYTF TRBV4-3 NA TRBJ1-2 NA
TGTGCCAGCAGCTCCCTGGGGAGGGACACTGAAGCTTTCTTT CASSSLGRDTEAFF TRBV7-3 NA TRBJ1-1 medium-sized
TGTGCCAGCAGTGACAGGGGGCCGGGGTATGGCTACACCTTC CASSDRGPGYGYTF TRBV25-1 TRBD1 TRBJ1-2 NA
TGTGCCAGCAGCTTCCCCCGGATTGACGGGGAAGAGACCCAGTACTTC CASSFPRIDGEETQYF TRBV7-9 NA TRBJ2-5 NA
TGTGCCAGCAGCTCACAGGTAGATTACGAGAGCAATCAGCCCCAGCATTTT CASSSQVDYESNQPQHF TRBV7-8 NA TRBJ1-5 NA
TGCAGCGTTGAAGATGCCGGGAACACTGAAGCTTTCTTT CSVEDAGNTEAFF TRBV29-1 NA TRBJ1-1 NA
TGTGCCAGCTGGAGACAGCATAATTCACCCCTCCACTTT CASWRQHNSPLHF TRBV28 NA TRBJ1-6 NA
TGTGCCTGGATGGGGCTCCAGCCTATGAACACTGAAGCTTTCTTT CAWMGLQPMNTEAFF TRBV30 NA TRBJ1-1 NA
TGTGCCAGCAGCTCGGACACTTACAATGAGCAGTTCTTC CASSSDTYNEQFF TRBV5-4 NA TRBJ2-1 NA
TGTGCCAGCAGACCTGTTTTTGGCGCAGGGATTTCTTCCTACGAGCAGTACTTC CASRPVFGAGISSYEQYF TRBV11-2 NA TRBJ2-7 NA
TGCGCCAGCAGCCTCAACTCCTATAGCACAGATACGCAGTATTTT CASSLNSYSTDTQYF TRBV5-1 NA TRBJ2-3 NA
TGTTCCAGCAGCTTGGATTTAGAGACAGGGCTTAATGGCTACACCTTC CSSSLDLETGLNGYTF TRBV7-9 TRBD1 TRBJ1-2 NA
TGCGCCAGCAACCCGGGGACTGGGGCCTACAATGAGCAGTTCTTC CASNPGTGAYNEQFF TRBV5-1 NA TRBJ2-1 NA
TGTGCCAGCAGTGACGGGACTAGCGCGGGCACAGATACGCAGTATTTT CASSDGTSAGTDTQYF TRBV6-4 TRBD2 TRBJ2-3 once
TGTGCCAGCAGACCTAGCGGGAGCACCGGGGAGCTGTTTTTT CASRPSGSTGELFF TRBV14 TRBD2 TRBJ2-2 NA
TGTGCCAGTAGTACCCCACAGGTATTTGAGCAGTTCTTC CASSTPQVFEQFF TRBV19 NA TRBJ2-1 NA
TGTGCCACCAGCAGGGCAGGGAAAGTTAATGAAAAACTGTTTTTT CATSRAGKVNEKLFF TRBV15 NA TRBJ1-4 once
TGTGCCAGCTCACCAGGACAGGTATTTGAAGCTTTCTTT CASSPGQVFEAFF TRBV7-3 TRBD1 TRBJ1-1 NA
TGTGCCAGCAGCGGCGCTGATAGCGGGGGGGCCTACGAGCAGTACTTC CASSGADSGGAYEQYF TRBV5-6 TRBD2 TRBJ2-7 NA
TGTGCCAGCAGTAATATCTATGGCTACACCTTC CASSNIYGYTF TRBV27 NA TRBJ1-2 NA
TGCGCCAGCAGCTTGGGGGGGGTTGACACTGAAGCTTTCTTT CASSLGGVDTEAFF TRBV5-1 NA TRBJ1-1 NA
TGTGCCAGCAGCGTTACACCGAACACTGAAGCTTTCTTT CASSVTPNTEAFF TRBV9 NA TRBJ1-1 NA
TGTGCCAGCAGCTTGGTGGGACAGGGGTTCCGGGTCGAGGCTTTCTTT CASSLVGQGFRVEAFF TRBV5-4 TRBD1 TRBJ1-1 NA
TGTGCCAGCAGCGTTACAGGGACCACTAACTATGGCTACACCTTC CASSVTGTTNYGYTF TRBV9 NA TRBJ1-2 NA
TGTGCCAGCTCACCACCTGGAGGGGCGGACATTCAGTACTTC CASSPPGGADIQYF TRBV18 NA TRBJ2-4 NA
TGTGCCTCGACTAGCGGGGGCTACGAGCAGTACTTC CASTSGGYEQYF TRBV30 TRBD2 TRBJ2-7 NA
TGTGCCAGCAGCTTAGCTCCCGGACAGCGTGCTTATGGCTACACCTTC CASSLAPGQRAYGYTF TRBV7-2 NA TRBJ1-2 once
TGTGCCTGGACCCGGGGGGTTAATGAAAAACTGTTTTTT CAWTRGVNEKLFF TRBV30 NA TRBJ1-4 few
TGTGCCAGCAGCCAAGACGGAGGGCGTAGCACAGATACGCAGTATTTT CASSQDGGRSTDTQYF TRBV14 NA TRBJ2-3 NA
TGTGCCAGCAGCTTAGTGACGGGAGGAGGGGGCAATGAGCAGTTCTTC CASSLVTGGGGNEQFF TRBV7-6 NA TRBJ2-1 NA
TGTGCCAGTAGTATAAGTCAGTGGGGGACAACTGAAGCTTTCTTT CASSISQWGTTEAFF TRBV19 NA TRBJ1-1 NA
TGTGCCAGCAGCTTAACGTGGGCAGGGAAAGACACTGAAGCTTTCTTT CASSLTWAGKDTEAFF TRBV7-3 NA TRBJ1-1 NA
TGCGCCAGCAGCCAGGAGCGGGGGGGCTCCTACAATGAGCAGTTCTTC CASSQERGGSYNEQFF TRBV4-3 TRBD2 TRBJ2-1 NA
TGCAGCGGAGGGACCCAGAGAGGGCAGTTCTTC CSGGTQRGQFF TRBV20-1 NA TRBJ2-1 NA
TGCAGCGTTGAAGTGGGGGCGCAAGAGACCCAGTACTTC CSVEVGAQETQYF TRBV29-1 NA TRBJ2-5 NA
TGTGCCAGCAGCCCGGGAAGTAACAATGAGCAGTTCTTC CASSPGSNNEQFF TRBV6-4 NA TRBJ2-1 few
TGTGCCAGCAGTCCTTTGACTAGCGGGGTGGCCTACGAGCAGTACTTC CASSPLTSGVAYEQYF TRBV27 TRBD2 TRBJ2-7 NA
TGCGCCAGCAGCCAAGAATATAGCTACGAGCAGTACTTC CASSQEYSYEQYF TRBV4-3 NA TRBJ2-7 few
TGTGCCAGCAGAAACCGGGACTCAAGTGGCTACACCTTC CASRNRDSSGYTF TRBV27 NA TRBJ1-2 NA
TGTGCCAGCAGTGGACAGGGGGAAACTGAAAAACTGTTTTTT CASSGQGETEKLFF TRBV6-1 TRBD1 TRBJ1-4 NA
TGTGCCAGCAGTGACTCAGGGGGCGCCGGGGAGCTGTTTTTT CASSDSGGAGELFF TRBV6-4 TRBD1 TRBJ2-2 NA
TGTGCCAGCAGCTCGAGGAGGACCTATGGCTACACCTTC CASSSRRTYGYTF TRBV5-6 NA TRBJ1-2 few
TGTGCCAGCAGTGAAGGGACTCACACAGATACGCAGTATTTT CASSEGTHTDTQYF TRBV6-4 NA TRBJ2-3 few
TGTGCCAGCAGCTCCGTTCGTCGGAGGGACACCGGGGAGCTGTTTTTT CASSSVRRRDTGELFF TRBV9 NA TRBJ2-2 NA
TGTGCCAGCAGATTGACTAGCGGGAGTAGGGGGCAAACAGATACGCAGTATTTT CASRLTSGSRGQTDTQYF TRBV7-3 TRBD2 TRBJ2-3 NA